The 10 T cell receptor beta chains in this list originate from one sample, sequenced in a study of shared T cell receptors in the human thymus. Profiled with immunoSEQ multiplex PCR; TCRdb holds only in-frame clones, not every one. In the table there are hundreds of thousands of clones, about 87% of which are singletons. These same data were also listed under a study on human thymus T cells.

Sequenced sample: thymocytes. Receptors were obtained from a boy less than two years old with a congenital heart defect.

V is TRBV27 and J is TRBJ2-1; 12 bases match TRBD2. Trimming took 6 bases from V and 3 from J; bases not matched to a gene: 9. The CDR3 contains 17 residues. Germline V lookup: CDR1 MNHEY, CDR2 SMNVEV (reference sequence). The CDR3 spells CASRWTSGDHYYNEQFF. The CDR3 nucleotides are TGTGCCAGCAGGTGGACTAGCGGGGATCATTACTACAATGAGCAGTTCTTC.

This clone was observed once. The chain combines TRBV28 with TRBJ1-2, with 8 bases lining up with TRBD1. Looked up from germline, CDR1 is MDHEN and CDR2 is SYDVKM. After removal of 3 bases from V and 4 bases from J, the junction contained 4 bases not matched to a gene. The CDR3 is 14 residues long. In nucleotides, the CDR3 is TGTGCCAGCAGTTTCCGGGACAGGTCCTATGGCTACACCTTC. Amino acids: CASSFRDRSYGYTF.

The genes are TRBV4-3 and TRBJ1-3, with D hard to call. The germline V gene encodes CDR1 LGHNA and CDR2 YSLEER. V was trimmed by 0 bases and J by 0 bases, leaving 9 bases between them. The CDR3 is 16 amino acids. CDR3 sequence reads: CASSQDLTDSGNTIYF. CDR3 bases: TGCGCCAGCAGCCAAGATCTGACTGACTCTGGAAACACCATATATTTT.

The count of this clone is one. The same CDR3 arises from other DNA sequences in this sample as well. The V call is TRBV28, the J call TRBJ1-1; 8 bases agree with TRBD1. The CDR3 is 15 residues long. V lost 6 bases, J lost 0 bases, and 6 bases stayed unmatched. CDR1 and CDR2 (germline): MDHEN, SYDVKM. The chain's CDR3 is CASSPQTGVNTEAFF. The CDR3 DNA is TGTGCCAGCAGCCCCCAGACAGGGGTGAACACTGAAGCTTTCTTT.

The CDR3 sequence: CASSADRFSNQPQHF. DNA of the CDR3: TGTGCCAGCAGCGCCGACAGATTTAGCAATCAGCCCCAGCATTTT. V is TRBV7-6 and J is TRBJ1-5, with D possibly matching TRBD1 (5 bases). Germline V gene data show CDR1 as SGHVS and CDR2 as FNYEAQ. Trimming left V 5 bases short and J 0 bases short, with 11 bases between. CDR3 length: 15 residues. Looking up the rest from reference TRBV7-6 and TRBJ1-5 gives the full variable domain: GAGVSQSPRYKVTKRGQDVALRCDPISGHVSLYWYRQALGQGPEFLTYFNYEAQQDKSGLPNDRFSAERPEGSISTLTIQRTEQRDSAMYRCASSADRFSNQPQHFGDGTRLSIL.

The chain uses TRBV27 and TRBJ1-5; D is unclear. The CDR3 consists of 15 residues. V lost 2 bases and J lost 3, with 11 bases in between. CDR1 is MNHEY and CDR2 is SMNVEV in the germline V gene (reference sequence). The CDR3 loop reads CASSLRQAHNQPQHF. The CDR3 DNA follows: TGTGCCAGCAGTTTAAGGCAGGCACACAATCAGCCCCAGCATTTT.

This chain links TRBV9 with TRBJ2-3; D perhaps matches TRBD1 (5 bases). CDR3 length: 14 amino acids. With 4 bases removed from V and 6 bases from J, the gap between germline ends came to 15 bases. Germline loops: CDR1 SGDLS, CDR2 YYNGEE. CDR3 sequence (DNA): TGTGCCAGCAGCTTGGGGCCCCGGGTGGATACGCAGTATTTT. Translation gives CASSLGPRVDTQYF.

In DNA, the CDR3 is TGTGCCAGCAGTTTAAGTCCCGGGGAACAAGCTTTCTTT. Encoded protein: CASSLSPGEQAFF. The chain joins TRBV27 to TRBJ1-1; no clear D. This CDR3 contains 13 residues. Trimming left V 2 bases short and J 9 bases short, with 13 bases between. Per germline, CDR1 MNHEY and CDR2 SMNVEV (reference sequence).

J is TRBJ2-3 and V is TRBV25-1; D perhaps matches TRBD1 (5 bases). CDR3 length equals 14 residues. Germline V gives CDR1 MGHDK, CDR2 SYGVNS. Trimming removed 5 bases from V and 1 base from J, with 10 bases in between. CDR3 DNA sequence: TGTGCCAGCAGTACCAGGGTAGGCACAGATACGCAGTATTTT. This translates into CASSTRVGTDTQYF.

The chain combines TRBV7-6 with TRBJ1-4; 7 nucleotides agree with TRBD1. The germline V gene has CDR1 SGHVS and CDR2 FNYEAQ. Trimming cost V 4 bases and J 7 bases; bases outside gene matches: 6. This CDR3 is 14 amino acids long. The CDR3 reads CASSWDSMPEKLFF. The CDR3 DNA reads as TGTGCCAGCAGCTGGGACAGCATGCCTGAAAAACTGTTTTTT. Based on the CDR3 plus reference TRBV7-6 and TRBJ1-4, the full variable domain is GAGVSQSPRYKVTKRGQDVALRCDPISGHVSLYWYRQALGQGPEFLTYFNYEAQQDKSGLPNDRFSAERPEGSISTLTIQRTEQRDSAMYRCASSWDSMPEKLFFGSGTQLSVL.